A single sample is the source of the 23 T cell receptor beta chains below, sequenced in a study of blood T cell repertoires in COVID-19. Produced via immunoSEQ multiplex PCR; TCRdb's table is partial and in-frame only. The profile shows 25,000 to 30,000 clones, approximately 93% of them singletons. The sample comprised peripheral blood. Every receptor here comes from a woman in her 70s with COVID-19, enrolled during active disease.

This chain links TRBV10-2 with TRBJ2-3; 7 nucleotides align to TRBD2. Germline CDR1 reads WSHSY; CDR2 reads SAAADI. With V trimmed by 2 bases and J by 1 base, 0 bases remained unmatched. The CDR3 runs 14 residues. The CDR3 loop reads CASSEAGGTDTQYF. The CDR3, as DNA: TGCGCCAGCAGTGAGGCGGGAGGCACAGATACGCAGTATTTT.

V gene TRBV19 combines with J gene TRBJ2-5; 12 nucleotides line up with TRBD2. V shed 6 bases, J shed 5 bases, and the junction held 7 bases outside the gene matches. CDR1 and CDR2 (germline): LNHDA, SQIVND (reference sequence). The length of the CDR3 is 15 residues. The CDR3 is CASSLAGGPGETQYF. The CDR3 DNA is TGTGCCAGTAGCCTAGCGGGAGGGCCGGGGGAGACCCAGTACTTC.

The chain joins TRBV14 to TRBJ2-5, with D possibly TRBD1 on 5 matching bases. This CDR3 comprises 15 residues. V shed 0 bases and J shed 5 bases, with 13 bases lying between them. Germline CDR1 is SGHDN and CDR2 is FVKESK. The CDR3 DNA reads as TGTGCCAGCAGCCAAGAGCTGGAGTCAGGGGAGACCCAGTACTTC. Protein sequence: CASSQELESGETQYF.

In the case of this clone: The junction departs from germline at one end; a sequencing error may be responsible. The chain recombines TRBV28 with TRBJ1-1, with D tentatively TRBD1 (5 bases). Germline loops: CDR1 MDHEN, CDR2 SYDVKM. There are 14 residues in the CDR3. CDR3 nucleotide sequence: TGTGCCAGCACTTTCGGGGGGAGGAACGCTGAAGCTTTCTTT. Translating gives CASTFGGRNAEAFF.

In DNA, the CDR3 is TGCGCCAGCAGCTCCCTAGCGGGAGTTAGTAATGAGCAGTTCTTC. Translating it yields CASSSLAGVSNEQFF. The chain couples TRBV4-1 to TRBJ2-1; 10 bases agree with TRBD2. Germline V CDR1 and CDR2: MGHRA, YSYEKL. Unmatched junction bases numbered 8, after V lost 5 bases and J lost 7 bases. The CDR3 has 15 residues.

This chain connects TRBV6-1 to TRBJ2-1; the D gene is possibly TRBD1 (7 bases). V lost 2 bases, J lost 13 bases, and 21 bases lay in between. The length of the CDR3 is 15 residues. Germline V gives CDR1 MNHNS, CDR2 SASEGT. The CDR3 coding sequence is TGTGCCAGCAGTGAACAGCAAACCCAGGGGGGTGTTCAGTTCTTC. Its translation is CASSEQQTQGGVQFF.

Turning to this clone: The junction does not match germline at one end; this may be a read error. This rearrangement joins TRBV5-1 to TRBJ1-3; 7 nucleotides align to TRBD1. CDR3 length equals 13 residues. The germline V gene has CDR1 SGHRS and CDR2 YFSETQ. The chain's CDR3 is CASGRGSENTIYF. The CDR3 bases are TGCGCCAGCGGCAGGGGGTCTGAAAACACCATATATTTT.

The rearrangement joins TRBV7-2 to TRBJ2-3; 11 bases line up with TRBD2. Germline-derived CDR1 and CDR2 are SGHTA and FQGNSA. V was pared by 2 bases and J by 8 bases, with 18 bases of the junction left unmatched. The CDR3 length is 19 residues. In nucleotides, the CDR3 is TGTGCCAGCAGCTTAAGGAGGGGGGGGCTAGCGGGAGGTGGTGGTACGCAGTATTTT. Amino acid sequence: CASSLRRGGLAGGGGTQYF.

This clone was recorded only once. The chain couples TRBV4-2 to TRBJ1-4; 10 bases are a match to TRBD1. Germline V lookup: CDR1 LGHNA, CDR2 YNFKEQ. The V and J ends lost 5 bases and 6 bases, in that order; junction bases with no gene match: 3. The CDR3 runs 14 residues. The CDR3 is CASSETGGHEKLFF. The CDR3 region has the DNA TGTGCCAGCAGCGAGACAGGGGGCCATGAAAAACTGTTTTTT.

In its sample, this clone was seen once. J is TRBJ2-7 and V is TRBV11-3; the match to TRBD1 covers 8 bases. V shed 1 base, J shed 3 bases, and the junction held 5 bases outside the gene matches. The CDR3 runs to 15 residues. Germline assignment: CDR1 SGHNT and CDR2 YENEEA. In nucleotides, the CDR3 is TGTGCCAGCAGCTTAGGGACAGGGAGCATCTACGAGCAGTACTTC. The encoded protein is CASSLGTGSIYEQYF.

The V call is TRBV12-3 or TRBV12-4, the J call TRBJ2-7; no clear D gene. This CDR3 has 12 residues. Trimming took 6 bases from V and 3 from J, leaving 9 bases between them. The CDR3 is CASSAAVYEQYF. The CDR3 DNA sequence: TGTGCCAGCAGCGCGGCAGTCTACGAGCAGTACTTC.

This rearrangement joins TRBV19 to TRBJ1-2, with D unclear. CDR3 length equals 11 residues. From germline, CDR1 is LNHDA and CDR2 SQIVND (reference sequence). The V end was cut by 3 bases, the J end by 8 bases, with 7 bases between. The CDR3 DNA reads as TGTGCCAGTAGTATCGGGGTCGGCTACACCTTC. As protein: CASSIGVGYTF.

CDR3 amino acids: CASRSSGGDTQYF. For the CDR3, the DNA is TGTGCCAGCAGGTCTAGCGGGGGAGATACGCAGTATTTT. The rearrangement links TRBV3-1 (or the pseudogene TRBV3-2) to TRBJ2-3; 10 positions agree with TRBD2. With 6 bases clipped from V and 5 bases from J, the junction kept 2 bases outside the gene matches. This CDR3 is 13 amino acids long. Germline V CDR1 and CDR2: LGHDT, YNNKEL (reference sequence).

The gene calls are TRBV11-2 and TRBJ2-2, with D possibly TRBD2 on 5 matching bases. This CDR3 comprises 15 residues. V lost 5 bases to trimming and J lost 1 base, with 11 bases between them. Germline V gene sequence: CDR1 SGHAT, CDR2 FQNNGV. CDR3 sequence: CASSPAGLNTGELFF. CDR3 in DNA: TGTGCCAGCAGCCCGGCGGGCCTGAACACCGGGGAGCTGTTTTTT.

The V gene is TRBV6-5, the J gene TRBJ1-1, with D maybe TRBD1 (5 bases). There are 13 residues in the CDR3. CDR1 is MNHEY, CDR2 SVGAGI, per germline. The V gene lost 2 bases and the J gene lost 4 bases, with 8 bases spanning the gap. As DNA, the CDR3 is TGTGCCAGCAGTTACCGTGACAGCACTGAAGCTTTCTTT. This translates into CASSYRDSTEAFF.

The rearrangement uses TRBV19 and TRBJ2-2; 7 nucleotides match TRBD1. The germline gives CDR1 LNHDA, CDR2 SQIVND (reference sequence). The CDR3 has 13 amino acids. The V and J ends lost 4 bases and 6 bases, in that order; junction bases with no gene match: 2. CDR3 protein: CASSTQGAGELFF. The CDR3 nucleotides read TGTGCCAGTAGTACTCAGGGGGCCGGGGAGCTGTTTTTT.

The gene calls are TRBV7-8 and TRBJ2-1; D may be TRBD2 (5 bases). Germline loops: CDR1 SGHVS, CDR2 FQNEAQ. V was clipped by 1 base and J by 2 bases, with 9 bases between them. The CDR3 totals 15 residues. CDR3: CASSLGRSPYNEQFF. The CDR3 DNA sequence: TGTGCCAGCAGCTTAGGGAGGAGTCCCTACAATGAGCAGTTCTTC. The complete variable domain, with remaining parts taken from reference TRBV7-8 and TRBJ2-1, reads GAGVSQSPRYKVAKRGQDVALRCDPISGHVSLFWYQQALGQGPEFLTYFQNEAQLDKSGLPSDRFFAERPEGSVSTLKIQRTQQEDSAVYLCASSLGRSPYNEQFFGPGTRLTVL.

The rearrangement links TRBV29-1 to TRBJ2-7; TRBD2 agrees at 10 bases. V shed 7 bases and J 3 bases; nucleotides not matched to a gene: 21. Per germline, CDR1 SQVTM and CDR2 ANQGSEA. The CDR3 runs 18 residues. The CDR3 DNA reads as TGCAGCGCCTTGAGGGAGACTAGCGGGCCAGTACCGATCTACGAGCAGTACTTC. Protein: CSALRETSGPVPIYEQYF.

V and J are TRBV28 and TRBJ1-6; 10 nucleotides align to TRBD1. CDR1 is MDHEN and CDR2 is SYDVKM in the germline V gene. V was pared by 5 bases and J by 10 bases, with 8 bases of the junction left unmatched. The CDR3 loop spans 15 amino acids. CDR3 bases: TGTGCCAGCAGTGGCGCCGGGACAGGGGCCTCACCCCTCCACTTT. Protein product: CASSGAGTGASPLHF.

This chain connects TRBV6-1 to TRBJ2-1, with 13 bases aligning to TRBD2. Germline loops: CDR1 MNHNS, CDR2 SASEGT. J was trimmed by 7 bases and V by 4 bases; bases with no gene match: 16. The length of the CDR3 is 19 residues. CDR3 protein: CASSGLTSGRALSANEQFF. CDR3 DNA sequence: TGTGCCAGCAGTGGGTTAACTAGCGGGAGGGCCTTAAGCGCTAATGAGCAGTTCTTC.

The chain employs TRBV12-2 and TRBJ2-1; the table's D call, TRBD2, was not checked against the DNA. TRBV12-2 corresponds to a pseudogene. The CDR3 length is 17 residues. CDR3 DNA: TGTGCAAGTCGCCACCAGACTAGCGGGATAGTCTACAATGAGCAGTTCTTC. This sequence encodes CASRHQTSGIVYNEQFF.

The chain employs TRBV9 and TRBJ2-2; D is undetermined. V was shortened by 0 bases and J by 3 bases, with 6 bases between the two germline ends. CDR1 SGDLS and CDR2 YYNGEE come from the germline V gene. The CDR3 sequence is 14 residues long. The CDR3 bases are TGTGCCAGCAGCGTAGCAGGTGACACCGGGGAGCTGTTTTTT. It specifies CASSVAGDTGELFF. Filled out from reference TRBV9 and TRBJ2-2, the complete variable domain reads DSGVTQTPKHLITATGQRVTLRCSPRSGDLSVYWYQQSLDQGLQFLIQYYNGEERAKGNILERFSAQQFPDLHSELNLSSLELGDSALYFCASSVAGDTGELFFGEGSRLTVL.

The chain recombines TRBV7-6 with TRBJ2-7; 11 nucleotides align to TRBD2. CDR3 length: 18 amino acids. V trimming: 0 bases; J trimming: 1 base; junction bases outside the gene matches: 8. Looked up from germline, CDR1 is SGHVS and CDR2 is FNYEAQ. CDR3 bases: TGTGCCAGCAGCTTAGCGCCTCTAGCGGGAGGTGGGTCCTACGAGCAGTACTTC. Translation gives CASSLAPLAGGGSYEQYF.